This T cell receptor beta chain was sequenced in a study of blood T cell repertoires in COVID-19. The J segment lost 6 bases and the V segment lost 8 bases, leaving 5 bases of the junction unmatched. The CDR3 extends over 12 amino acids. Germline assignment: CDR1 LNHDA and CDR2 SQIVND (reference sequence). Clones were sequenced by immunoSEQ multiplex PCR, and TCRdb holds only the in-frame ones, with some missing. The table has approximately 250,000 clones, about 87% seen once. V usage is TRBV19 and J usage is TRBJ1-2; 8 nucleotides align to TRBD1. The specimen sequenced was PBMCs or T cells enriched from blood (not recorded which). The origin of this receptor is a woman aged 40-49 years with acute COVID-19. The CDR3 here is CASRTGSNGYTF. The CDR3 DNA is TGTGCCAGTCGGACAGGGTCAAATGGCTACACCTTC.